This TCR beta chain comes out of a study of shared clonotypes between healthy human individuals. Regarding the study as a whole: Generation probabilities of non-shared clonotypes were lower (relative to those shared by all four donors).

CD45RO-negative CD8 cells positively selected for CCR7 made up the naive population, which excluded terminally differentiated effector memory CD45RA+ cells. Healthy HIV-negative adults with no recent acute infections or vaccinations were recruited as donors. Generated by immunoSEQ multiplex PCR, the TCRdb table keeps only in-frame clones and is missing some. Among hundreds of thousands of clones listed, 95% were seen once. Note on this clone: Its specificity is not known.

Germline V gene data show CDR1 as MGHDK and CDR2 as SYGVNS. After removal of 6 bases from V and 1 base from J, the junction contained 3 bases not matched to a gene. The CDR3 consists of 14 residues. J is TRBJ1-1 and V is TRBV25-1; 9 positions match TRBD1. This clonotype was sampled from a woman under 40 in good health. Sequences were obtained from naive CD8+ T cells sorted from blood. The CDR3 DNA sequence: TGTGCCAGCAGGTTGACAGGGGGGAACACTGAAGCTTTCTTT. Its translation is CASRLTGGNTEAFF. Full variable domain (remainder filled in from reference TRBV25-1 and TRBJ1-1): EADIYQTPRYLVIGTGKKITLECSQTMGHDKMYWYQQDPGMELHLIHYSYGVNSTEKGDLSSESTVSRIRTEHFPLTLESARPSHTSQYLCASRLTGGNTEAFFGQGTRLTVV.